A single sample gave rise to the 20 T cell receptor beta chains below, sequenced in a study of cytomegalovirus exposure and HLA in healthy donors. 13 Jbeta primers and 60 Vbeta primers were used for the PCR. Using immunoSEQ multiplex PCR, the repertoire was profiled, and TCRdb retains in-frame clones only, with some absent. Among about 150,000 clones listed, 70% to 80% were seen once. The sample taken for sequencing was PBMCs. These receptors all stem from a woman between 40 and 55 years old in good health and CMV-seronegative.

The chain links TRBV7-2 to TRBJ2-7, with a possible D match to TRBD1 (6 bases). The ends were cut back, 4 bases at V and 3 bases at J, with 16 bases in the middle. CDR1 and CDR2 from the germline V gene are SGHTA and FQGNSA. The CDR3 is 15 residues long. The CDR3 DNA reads TGTGCCAGCAGCTCCCGACAACAAGGGGGCTACGAGCAGTACTTC. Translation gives CASSSRQQGGYEQYF.

Written as DNA, the CDR3 is TGTGCCAGCAGCCCACTCCGACTAGCGGGGGGGCCGTTGGTAGAGACCCAGTACTTC. This gives the protein CASSPLRLAGGPLVETQYF. The chain joins TRBV11-1 to TRBJ2-5; 14 nucleotides agree with TRBD2. Germline V gene lookup returns CDR1 SGHAT and CDR2 FQDESV (reference sequence). This CDR3 is built from 19 residues. Unmatched junction bases numbered 15, after V lost 5 bases and J lost 4 bases.

The DNA for the CDR3 is TGTGCCAGCAGCCAAGTAAAGCGGGGGATCCAAGAGACCCAGTACTTC. This codes for CASSQVKRGIQETQYF. The rearrangement links TRBV4-2 to TRBJ2-5; 8 bases line up with TRBD2. This CDR3 is 16 amino acids long. With 1 base clipped from V and 1 base from J, the junction kept 5 bases outside the gene matches. The germline CDR1 and CDR2 sequences are LGHNA and YNFKEQ.

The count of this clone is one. The CDR3 region has the DNA TGTGCCAGCAGCTTAGAGGGACAGGGATATGGCTACACCTTC. Amino acids: CASSLEGQGYGYTF. This chain connects TRBV7-2 to TRBJ1-2; 9 bases fit TRBD1. The V gene end was trimmed by 1 base and the J gene end by 5 bases; junction bases not matched to a gene: 2. Germline assignment: CDR1 SGHTA and CDR2 FQGNSA. This CDR3 has 14 amino acids.

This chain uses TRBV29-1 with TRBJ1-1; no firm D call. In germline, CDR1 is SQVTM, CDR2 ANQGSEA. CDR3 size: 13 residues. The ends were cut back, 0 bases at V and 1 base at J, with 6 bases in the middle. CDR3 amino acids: CSVEDNRNTEAFF. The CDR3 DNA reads TGCAGCGTTGAAGATAACAGGAACACTGAAGCTTTCTTT.

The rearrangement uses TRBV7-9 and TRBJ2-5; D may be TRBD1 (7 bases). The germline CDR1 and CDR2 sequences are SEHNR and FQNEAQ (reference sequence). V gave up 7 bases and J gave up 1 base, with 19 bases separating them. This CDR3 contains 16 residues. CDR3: CASTQWGAGGQETQYF. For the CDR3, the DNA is TGTGCCAGCACCCAGTGGGGGGCAGGGGGCCAAGAGACCCAGTACTTC.

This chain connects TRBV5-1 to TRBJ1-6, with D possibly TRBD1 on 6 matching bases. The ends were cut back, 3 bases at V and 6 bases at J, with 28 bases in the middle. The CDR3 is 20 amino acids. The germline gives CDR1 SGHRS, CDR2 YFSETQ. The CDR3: CASSSLLTGSVSLANSPLHF. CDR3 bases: TGCGCCAGCAGCTCACTCCTGACAGGTTCGGTTTCGCTCGCTAATTCACCCCTCCACTTT.

This CDR3 is CASSSVWGRNNEQFF. The CDR3 DNA reads TGTGCCAGCAGCTCGGTTTGGGGCCGGAACAATGAGCAGTTCTTC. The chain uses TRBV11-2 and TRBJ2-1; possible D gene TRBD1, 5 bases. The CDR3 is 15 residues long. Between the trimmed V and J ends, which lost 4 bases and 5 bases, there was a span of 15 bases. Per the germline V gene, CDR1 is SGHAT and CDR2 is FQNNGV.

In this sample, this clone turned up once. CDR3 in DNA: TGTGCCTCGTCCGGGCACCGGGACAGACAAGAGACCCAGTACTTC. Protein sequence: CASSGHRDRQETQYF. The chain employs TRBV10-3 and TRBJ2-5; TRBD1 agrees at 7 bases. Germline-derived CDR1 and CDR2 are ENHRY and SYGVKD. Trimming took 11 bases from V and 2 from J; bases not matched to a gene: 14. There are 15 residues in the CDR3.

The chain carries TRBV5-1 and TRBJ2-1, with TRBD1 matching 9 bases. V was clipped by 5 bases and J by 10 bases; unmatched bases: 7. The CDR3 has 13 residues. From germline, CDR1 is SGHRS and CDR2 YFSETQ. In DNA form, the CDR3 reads TGCGCCAGCAGAAAACAGGGGGCTGGAGAGCAGTTCTTC. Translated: CASRKQGAGEQFF.

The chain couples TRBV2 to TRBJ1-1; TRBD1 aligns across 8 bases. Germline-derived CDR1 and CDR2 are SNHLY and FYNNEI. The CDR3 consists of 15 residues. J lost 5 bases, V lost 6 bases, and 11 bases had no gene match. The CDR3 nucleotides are TGTGCCAGCAGCGAACAGCGGACAGGGAAAACTGAAGCTTTCTTT. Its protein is CASSEQRTGKTEAFF. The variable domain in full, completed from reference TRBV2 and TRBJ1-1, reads EPEVTQTPSHQVTQMGQEVILRCVPISNHLYFYWYRQILGQKVEFLVSFYNNEISEKSEIFDDQFSVERPDGSNFTLKIRSTKLEDSAMYFCASSEQRTGKTEAFFGQGTRLTVV.

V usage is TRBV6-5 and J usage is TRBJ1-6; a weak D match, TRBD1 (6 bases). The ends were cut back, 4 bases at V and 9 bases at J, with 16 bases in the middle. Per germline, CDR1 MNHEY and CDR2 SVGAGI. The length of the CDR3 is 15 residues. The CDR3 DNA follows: TGTGCCAGCAGTTTCTCCGGGGGGCCAGTTTCACCCCTCCACTTT. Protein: CASSFSGGPVSPLHF.

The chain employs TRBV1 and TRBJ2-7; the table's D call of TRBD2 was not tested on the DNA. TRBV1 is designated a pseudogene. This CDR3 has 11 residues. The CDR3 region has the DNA TGCACCAGCAGCCCGGCCTACGAGCAGTACTTC. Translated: CTSSPAYEQYF.

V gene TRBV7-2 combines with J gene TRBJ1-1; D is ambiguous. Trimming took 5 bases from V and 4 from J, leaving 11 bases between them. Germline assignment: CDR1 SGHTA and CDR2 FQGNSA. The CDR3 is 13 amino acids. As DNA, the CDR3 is TGTGCCAGCAGCCAGATCCGGGGCACTGAAGCTTTCTTT. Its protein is CASSQIRGTEAFF.

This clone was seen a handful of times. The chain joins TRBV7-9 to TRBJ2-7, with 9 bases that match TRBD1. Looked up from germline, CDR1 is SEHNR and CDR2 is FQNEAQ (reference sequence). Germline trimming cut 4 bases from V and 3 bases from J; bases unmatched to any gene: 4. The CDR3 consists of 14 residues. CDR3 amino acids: CASSSGTGIYEQYF. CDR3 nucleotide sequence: TGTGCCAGCAGCTCCGGGACAGGGATCTACGAGCAGTACTTC.

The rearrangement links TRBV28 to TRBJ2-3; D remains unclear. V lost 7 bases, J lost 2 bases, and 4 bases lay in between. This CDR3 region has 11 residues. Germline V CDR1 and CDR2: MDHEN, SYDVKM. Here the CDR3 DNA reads TGTGCCAGCACATTCACAGATACGCAGTATTTT. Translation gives CASTFTDTQYF.

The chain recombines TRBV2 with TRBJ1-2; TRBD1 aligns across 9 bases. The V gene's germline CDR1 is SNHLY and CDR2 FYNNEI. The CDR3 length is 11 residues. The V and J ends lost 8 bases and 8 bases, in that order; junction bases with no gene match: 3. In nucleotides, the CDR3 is TGTGCCAGCCGGACAGGGGACGGCTACACCTTC. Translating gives CASRTGDGYTF.

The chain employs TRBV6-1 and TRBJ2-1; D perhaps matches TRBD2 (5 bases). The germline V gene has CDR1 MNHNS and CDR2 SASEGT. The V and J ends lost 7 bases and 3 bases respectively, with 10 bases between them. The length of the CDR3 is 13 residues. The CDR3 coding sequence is TGTGCCAGCAAATTTAGCGTCTACAATGAGCAGTTCTTC. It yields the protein CASKFSVYNEQFF.

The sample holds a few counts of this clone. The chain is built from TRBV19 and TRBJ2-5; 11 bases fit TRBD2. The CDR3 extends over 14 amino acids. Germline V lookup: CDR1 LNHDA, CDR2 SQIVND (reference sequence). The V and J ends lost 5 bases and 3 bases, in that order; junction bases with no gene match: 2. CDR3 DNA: TGTGCCAGTAGTCTGACTAGCGGGAAAGAGACCCAGTACTTC. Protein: CASSLTSGKETQYF.

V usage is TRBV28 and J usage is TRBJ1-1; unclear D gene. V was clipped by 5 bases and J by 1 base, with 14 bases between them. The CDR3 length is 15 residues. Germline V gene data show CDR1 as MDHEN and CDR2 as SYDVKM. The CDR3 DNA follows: TGTGCCAGCAGTCCCATCTCAACAGCGAACACTGAAGCTTTCTTT. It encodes CASSPISTANTEAFF.